The 15 T cell receptor beta chains reported below all come from one sample, sequenced in a study of blood T cell repertoires in COVID-19. Profiling relied on immunoSEQ multiplex PCR, and the TCRdb table lists in-frame clones only, not all of them. The top ten hold about 1.9% of the sample, which has some 100,000 clones, approximately 86% seen once. The sample comprised peripheral blood. Receptor source: a man aged 45-65 years with COVID-19, enrolled during active disease.

V usage is TRBV7-8 and J usage is TRBJ2-7; D is perhaps TRBD2 (6 bases). Per the germline V gene, CDR1 is SGHVS and CDR2 is FQNEAQ. V shed 1 base and J shed 6 bases, with 13 bases lying between them. The CDR3 contains 14 residues. The CDR3 nucleotides are TGTGCCAGCAGCTTAGAGGGCGAGGAGGGCGAGCAGTACTTC. It translates to CASSLEGEEGEQYF.

The J gene is TRBJ2-7, the V gene TRBV9, with 9 bases fitting TRBD2. The CDR3 runs 15 residues. CDR1 is SGDLS, CDR2 YYNGEE, per germline. V shed 3 bases and J 0 bases; nucleotides not matched to a gene: 4. DNA of the CDR3: TGTGCCAGCAGCGAGCGACTAGCGGCCTCCTACGAGCAGTACTTC. Translated: CASSERLAASYEQYF.

This rearrangement joins TRBV19 to TRBJ1-5; 9 bases line up with TRBD1. Germline CDR1 and CDR2: LNHDA and SQIVND (reference sequence). The CDR3 extends over 16 amino acids. V was pared by 4 bases and J by 2 bases, with 6 bases of the junction left unmatched. For the CDR3, the DNA is TGTGCCAGTAGTAAGAGGACAGGGGAGCGCAATCAGCCCCAGCATTTT. It specifies CASSKRTGERNQPQHF.

The gene calls are TRBV27 and TRBJ2-1, with 9 positions matching TRBD2. J was trimmed by 6 bases and V by 7 bases; bases with no gene match: 13. Germline CDR1 MNHEY, CDR2 SMNVEV (reference sequence). CDR3 size: 16 residues. This CDR3 reads CASTPRASGASNEQFF. The CDR3 coding sequence is TGTGCCAGCACCCCACGGGCTAGCGGGGCTAGCAATGAGCAGTTCTTC.

The J gene is TRBJ1-2, the V gene TRBV5-1; possibly TRBD1 for D (6 bases). The CDR3 loop spans 14 amino acids. V gave up 5 bases and J gave up 3 bases, with 14 bases separating them. Germline V gives CDR1 SGHRS, CDR2 YFSETQ. In DNA form, the CDR3 reads TGCGCCAGCAGAACACAGGGATTCGACTATGGCTACACCTTC. Translating gives CASRTQGFDYGYTF.

The V call is TRBV7-9, the J call TRBJ1-2, with a tentative D call TRBD1 (5 bases). Germline V gene sequence: CDR1 SEHNR, CDR2 FQNEAQ (reference sequence). Trimming left V 4 bases short and J 7 bases short, with 16 bases between. The CDR3 has 14 amino acids. CDR3 DNA: TGTGCCAGCAGCTCTAGAGCGACAGAGATTGGCTACACCTTC. Residues: CASSSRATEIGYTF.

The genes are TRBV5-1 and TRBJ2-7, with a weak D call TRBD2 (5 bases). The CDR3 sequence is 15 residues long. Germline V gene lookup returns CDR1 SGHRS and CDR2 YFSETQ. Trimming shortened V by 0 bases and J by 2 bases, and 12 bases separated the two germline ends. CDR3 DNA: TGCGCCAGCAGCTTGGCCGGGGTATCGGCCTACGAGCAGTACTTC. Protein: CASSLAGVSAYEQYF.

V usage is TRBV5-1 and J usage is TRBJ2-2; TRBD1 matches at 8 bases. The V gene's germline CDR1 is SGHRS and CDR2 YFSETQ. The trim removed 3 bases at V and 6 bases at J, leaving 7 bases unmatched. CDR3 size: 15 residues. The CDR3 protein is CASSSEGQAAGELFF. The CDR3 DNA reads TGCGCCAGCAGCTCGGAGGGACAGGCGGCCGGGGAGCTGTTTTTT. The whole variable domain, filled in from reference TRBV5-1 and TRBJ2-2, reads KAGVTQTPRYLIKTRGQQVTLSCSPISGHRSVSWYQQTPGQGLQFLFEYFSETQRNKGNFPGRFSGRQFSNSRSEMNVSTLELGDSALYLCASSSEGQAAGELFFGEGSRLTVL.

The chain is built from TRBV2 and TRBJ2-4; 13 bases line up with TRBD2. CDR3 length equals 14 residues. Unmatched junction bases numbered 0, after V lost 6 bases and J lost 4 bases. The V gene's germline CDR1 is SNHLY and CDR2 FYNNEI. The CDR3 DNA is TGTGCCAGCAGGGGACTAGCGGGGAAAAACATTCAGTACTTC. This translates into CASRGLAGKNIQYF.

This clone was picked up one time. CDR3 in DNA: TGTGCCAGCAGCTTACGACAGGGTTTCCAAGAGACCCAGTACTTC. Translated, it gives CASSLRQGFQETQYF. The chain joins TRBV11-2 to TRBJ2-5; TRBD1 matches 7 bases. Germline assignment: CDR1 SGHAT and CDR2 FQNNGV. This CDR3 region has 15 residues. Unmatched junction bases numbered 4, after V lost 2 bases and J lost 1 base.

This clone was observed a few times. This chain connects TRBV2 to TRBJ2-7; 8 bases are a match to TRBD2. Losses at the gene ends were 6 bases for V and 4 bases for J; bases not matched to a gene: 8. CDR3 length: 14 amino acids. Germline assignment: CDR1 SNHLY and CDR2 FYNNEI. The CDR3 protein is CASRREVGKYEQYF. The CDR3 nucleotides are TGTGCCAGCAGGCGGGAGGTGGGCAAGTACGAGCAGTACTTC. The full variable domain, completed using reference TRBV2 and TRBJ2-7, is EPEVTQTPSHQVTQMGQEVILRCVPISNHLYFYWYRQILGQKVEFLVSFYNNEISEKSEIFDDQFSVERPDGSNFTLKIRSTKLEDSAMYFCASRREVGKYEQYFGPGTRLTVT.

Here the CDR3 reads CASSLRQGSDYGYTF. The CDR3 nucleotides are TGTGCCAGCTCACTCAGACAGGGGTCGGACTATGGCTACACCTTC. This chain connects TRBV18 to TRBJ1-2, with 8 positions matching TRBD1. The junction had 7 bases not matched to a gene; V was cut back by 4 bases and J by 3 bases. Germline V gives CDR1 KGHSH, CDR2 LQKENI. The CDR3 extends over 15 amino acids.

The V and J genes are TRBV9 and TRBJ1-6; TRBD1 matches 8 bases. This CDR3 comprises 16 residues. In germline, CDR1 is SGDLS, CDR2 YYNGEE. With V trimmed by 0 bases and J by 6 bases, 5 bases remained unmatched. CDR3 DNA: TGTGCCAGCAGCGTAGTGCAGGGGGCTCCTAATTCACCCCTCCACTTT. Its protein product is CASSVVQGAPNSPLHF.

The chain couples TRBV11-2 to TRBJ2-1; D is undetermined. Germline V gives CDR1 SGHAT, CDR2 FQNNGV. This CDR3 contains 15 residues. The V end lost 4 bases, the J end lost 5 bases, and 15 bases lay between the germline ends. DNA of the CDR3: TGTGCCAGCAGCTCCAGCTCTTGGAGTAACAATGAGCAGTTCTTC. Amino acids: CASSSSSWSNNEQFF.

CDR3 sequence (DNA): TGTGCCACCAGTGATTTGACGGGTCGGGGCACCGGGGAGCTGTTTTTT. Its translation: CATSDLTGRGTGELFF. The chain recombines TRBV24-1 with TRBJ2-2; maybe TRBD2 (5 bases). The CDR3 has 16 residues. Between the trimmed V and J ends, which lost 0 bases and 4 bases, there was a span of 11 bases. Germline V CDR1 and CDR2: KGHDR, SFDVKD.